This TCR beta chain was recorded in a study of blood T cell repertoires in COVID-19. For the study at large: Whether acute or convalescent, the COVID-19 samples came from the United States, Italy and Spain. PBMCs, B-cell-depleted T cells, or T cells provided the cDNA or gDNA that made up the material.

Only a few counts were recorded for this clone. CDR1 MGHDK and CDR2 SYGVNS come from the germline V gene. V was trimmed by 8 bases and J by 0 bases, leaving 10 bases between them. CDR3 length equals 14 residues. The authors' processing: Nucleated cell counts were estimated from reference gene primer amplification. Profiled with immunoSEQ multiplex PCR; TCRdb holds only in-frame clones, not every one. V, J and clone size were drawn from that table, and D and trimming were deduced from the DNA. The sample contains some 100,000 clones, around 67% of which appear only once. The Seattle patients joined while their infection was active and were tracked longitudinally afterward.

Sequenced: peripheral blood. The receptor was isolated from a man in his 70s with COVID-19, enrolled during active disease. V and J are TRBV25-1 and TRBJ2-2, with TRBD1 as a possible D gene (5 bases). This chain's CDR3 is CASARVANTGELFF. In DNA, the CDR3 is TGTGCCAGCGCCAGGGTTGCGAACACCGGGGAGCTGTTTTTT.